These 21 T cell receptor beta chains originate from one sample sequenced in a study of cytomegalovirus exposure and HLA in healthy donors. The method was immunoSEQ multiplex PCR; TCRdb's version includes in-frame clones alone and lacks a portion of them. The sample yields some 130,000 clones, about 80% seen once. What was sequenced was PBMCs. The receptors were sampled from a man in his thirties or forties in good health and CMV-seropositive.

The gene calls are TRBV5-4 and TRBJ2-5; 7 bases map to TRBD1. V lost 4 bases to trimming and J lost 2 bases; unmatched junction nucleotides: 5. Per the germline V gene, CDR1 is SGHNT and CDR2 is YYREEE (reference sequence). This CDR3 has 14 residues. The CDR3 DNA is TGTGCCAGCAGCCGGGACAGTCCTCAAGAGACCCAGTACTTC. It specifies CASSRDSPQETQYF.

The gene calls are TRBV23-1 and TRBJ1-4, with 9 bases aligning to TRBD1. TRBV23-1 is an open reading frame, and its role is uncertain. This CDR3 region has 19 residues. V dropped 3 bases and J dropped 0; count of bases not matched to a gene: 11. This chain's CDR3 is CASSQPATGGLATNEKLFF. The CDR3 region has the DNA TGCGCCAGCAGTCAGCCGGCGACAGGGGGGCTAGCAACTAATGAAAAACTGTTTTTT.

The chain employs TRBV7-2 and TRBJ2-7; TRBD2 agrees at 12 bases. Germline CDR1 and CDR2: SGHTA and FQGNSA. The CDR3 is made up of 15 amino acids. Trimming removed 5 bases from V and 6 bases from J; junction bases left unmatched: 8. The CDR3 loop reads CASSDWTSGEGEQYF. DNA of the CDR3: TGTGCCAGCAGCGACTGGACTAGCGGGGAAGGCGAGCAGTACTTC.

This sequence joins TRBV29-1 and TRBJ2-5; D may be TRBD1 (5 bases). CDR1 SQVTM and CDR2 ANQGSEA come from the germline V gene. The CDR3 totals 14 residues. Trimming cost V 6 bases and J 3 bases, with 17 bases left between them. This chain's CDR3 is CSVTGQGIEETQYF. For the CDR3, the DNA is TGCAGCGTGACCGGTCAGGGCATCGAAGAGACCCAGTACTTC.

This rearrangement joins TRBV11-2 to TRBJ2-5; a possible D gene is TRBD2 (5 bases). The V gene's germline CDR1 is SGHAT and CDR2 FQNNGV. Trimming left V 4 bases short and J 5 bases short, with 8 bases between. The CDR3 length is 12 residues. CDR3 sequence: CASSSRGETQYF. CDR3 in DNA: TGTGCCAGCAGCTCCCGAGGGGAGACCCAGTACTTC.

The V call is TRBV28, the J call TRBJ1-2, with 10 bases fitting TRBD1. Germline values: CDR1 MDHEN, CDR2 SYDVKM. This CDR3 is built from 14 residues. Here the CDR3 DNA reads TGTTATACCGGGACAGGGGCTTCTAACTATGGCTACACCTTC. This codes for CYTGTGASNYGYTF.

The CDR3 sequence is CASSDPGAPNTGELFF. DNA of the CDR3: TGTGCCAGCAGTGATCCAGGCGCCCCGAACACCGGGGAGCTGTTTTTT. The chain employs TRBV25-1 and TRBJ2-2; D unclear. Germline V gene sequence: CDR1 MGHDK, CDR2 SYGVNS. V was shortened by 3 bases and J by 0 bases, with 11 bases between the two germline ends. CDR3 size: 16 residues.

The genes are TRBV27 and TRBJ1-1; 7 bases are a match to TRBD1. Germline CDR1 reads MNHEY; CDR2 reads SMNVEV (reference sequence). The CDR3 is 15 amino acids. The junction had 8 bases not matched to a gene; V was cut back by 5 bases and J by 2 bases. DNA for the CDR3: TGTGCCAGCAGTACCTGGGGGACAGCCAACACTGAAGCTTTCTTT. Amino acid sequence: CASSTWGTANTEAFF.

The V and J genes are TRBV2 and TRBJ2-7; no clear D gene. Germline CDR1 is SNHLY and CDR2 is FYNNEI. The CDR3 is made up of 14 amino acids. Trimming took off 6 bases at V and 0 bases at J, with 12 bases between the two ends. The CDR3 loop is CASRTSDTSYEQYF. CDR3 DNA sequence: TGTGCCAGCAGAACGAGTGACACCTCCTACGAGCAGTACTTC.

The chain uses TRBV2 and TRBJ1-1, with 10 bases matching TRBD1. The ends lost 7 bases at V and 3 bases at J; junction bases unmatched: 2. CDR1 SNHLY and CDR2 FYNNEI come from the germline V gene. The CDR3 extends over 13 amino acids. CDR3 bases: TGTGCCAGCAAGGACAGGGGGGACACTGAAGCTTTCTTT. As protein: CASKDRGDTEAFF.

This clone was picked up one time. The chain is built from TRBV19 and TRBJ2-7; 14 bases map to TRBD2. CDR3 length: 16 amino acids. Germline values: CDR1 LNHDA, CDR2 SQIVND (reference sequence). Trimming cost V 3 bases and J 5 bases; bases outside gene matches: 6. CDR3 residues: CASSMAGTSGSDEQYF. The CDR3 nucleotides read TGTGCCAGTAGTATGGCCGGGACTAGCGGGAGTGACGAGCAGTACTTC.

The chain joins TRBV12-5 to TRBJ2-4, with TRBD2 as a possible D gene (5 bases). Trimming pared 3 bases from V and 9 bases from J, leaving 18 bases between. CDR1 LGHNT and CDR2 FRNRAP come from the germline V gene. The CDR3 has 15 residues. For the CDR3, the DNA is TGTGCTAGTGGTTTACCCTCCGGGAATTTGGGCATTCAGTACTTC. Its translation: CASGLPSGNLGIQYF.

This clone was seen a single time. The V call is TRBV10-1, the J call TRBJ2-1; 9 bases line up with TRBD2. The length of the CDR3 is 17 residues. The V segment lost 0 bases and the J segment 3 bases; nucleotides outside the gene matches: 6. Germline V CDR1 and CDR2: WNHNN, SYGVQD (reference sequence). The CDR3 here is CASSESGSGSFYNEQFF. The CDR3 region has the DNA TGCGCCAGCAGTGAGTCTGGTAGCGGGAGTTTCTACAATGAGCAGTTCTTC.

This chain links TRBV30 with TRBJ2-7, with D perhaps matching TRBD1 (6 bases). This CDR3 contains 15 residues. Trimming took off 3 bases at V and 2 bases at J, with 17 bases between the two ends. Germline V gene lookup returns CDR1 GTSNPN and CDR2 SVGIG (reference sequence). The CDR3 coding sequence is TGTGCCTGGAGCTGGGTGGCAGGGGCGACCTACGAGCAGTACTTC. Its translation: CAWSWVAGATYEQYF.

V gene TRBV2 combines with J gene TRBJ2-6, with D unclear. V shed 8 bases and J shed 0 bases, with 17 bases lying between them. The CDR3 runs 17 residues. The germline gives CDR1 SNHLY, CDR2 FYNNEI. The CDR3 DNA sequence: TGTGCCAGCCAGGCCGCCAAACTTTCCTCTGGGGCCAACGTCCTGACTTTC. It specifies CASQAAKLSSGANVLTF.

The gene calls are TRBV6-5 and TRBJ1-2; 7 nucleotides agree with TRBD1. V gave up 6 bases and J gave up 4 bases; unmatched junction bases: 11. Germline lookup yields CDR1 MNHEY and CDR2 SVGAGI. This CDR3 has 15 residues. The CDR3 nucleotides read TGTGCCAGCAGAAGCAGACAGGGCGGAGGCTATGGCTACACCTTC. It specifies CASRSRQGGGYGYTF.

This chain joins TRBV7-2 and TRBJ1-1; 8 bases line up with TRBD1. Germline trimming cut 4 bases from V and 8 bases from J; bases unmatched to any gene: 3. The germline V gene has CDR1 SGHTA and CDR2 FQGNSA. The CDR3 extends over 12 amino acids. The CDR3 DNA is TGTGCCAGCAGCTGGCGGACAGGGGAAGCTTTCTTT. Protein: CASSWRTGEAFF.

The rearrangement uses TRBV13 and TRBJ1-4, with D tentatively TRBD1 (5 bases). The CDR3 has 14 residues. V was shortened by 3 bases and J by 5 bases, with 10 bases between the two germline ends. The V gene's germline CDR1 is PRHDT and CDR2 FYEKMQ (reference sequence). The CDR3 DNA is TGTGCCAGCAGCTTGAGACAGCCGAATGAAAAACTGTTTTTT. Translation: CASSLRQPNEKLFF. The full variable domain, completed using reference TRBV13 and TRBJ1-4, is AAGVIQSPRHLIKEKRETATLKCYPIPRHDTVYWYQQGPGQDPQFLISFYEKMQSDKGSIPDRFSAQQFSDYHSELNMSSLELGDSALYFCASSLRQPNEKLFFGSGTQLSVL.

This chain connects TRBV5-8 to TRBJ1-1, with D uncertain. CDR3 length: 15 amino acids. Germline V gene lookup returns CDR1 SGHTS and CDR2 YDEGEE. V was pared by 3 bases and J by 6 bases, with 18 bases between. CDR3 sequence (DNA): TGTGCCAGCAGCTCCTACTTTGTTAGCACCTCTGAAGCTTTCTTT. The encoded protein is CASSSYFVSTSEAFF.

This clone has a single count. The genes are TRBV5-1 and TRBJ2-3, with TRBD2 matching 10 bases. This CDR3 spans 15 amino acids. Germline loops: CDR1 SGHRS, CDR2 YFSETQ. Losses at the gene ends were 4 bases for V and 0 bases for J; bases not matched to a gene: 2. CDR3 DNA sequence: TGCGCCAGCAGCAGGACTAGCGGAAGCACAGATACGCAGTATTTT. Its translation is CASSRTSGSTDTQYF.

V is TRBV27 and J is TRBJ1-5, with 9 bases matching TRBD1. The CDR3 has 14 amino acids. Germline loops: CDR1 MNHEY, CDR2 SMNVEV (reference sequence). Losses at the gene ends were 5 bases for V and 7 bases for J; bases not matched to a gene: 6. CDR3 region: CASSRSTGGQPQHF. As DNA, the CDR3 is TGTGCCAGCAGTCGATCGACAGGGGGGCAGCCCCAGCATTTT.